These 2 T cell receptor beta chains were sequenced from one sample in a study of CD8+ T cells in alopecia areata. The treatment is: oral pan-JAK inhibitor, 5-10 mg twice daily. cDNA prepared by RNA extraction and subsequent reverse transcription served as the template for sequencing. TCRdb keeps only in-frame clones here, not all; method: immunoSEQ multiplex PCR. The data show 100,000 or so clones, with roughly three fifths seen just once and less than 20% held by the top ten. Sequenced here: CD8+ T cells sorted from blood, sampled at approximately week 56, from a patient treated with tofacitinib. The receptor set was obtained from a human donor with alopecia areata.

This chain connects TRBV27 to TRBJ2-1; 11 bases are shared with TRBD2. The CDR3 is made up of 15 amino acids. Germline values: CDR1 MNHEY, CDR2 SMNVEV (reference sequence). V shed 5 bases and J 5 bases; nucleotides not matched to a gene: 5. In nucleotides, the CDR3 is TGTGCCAGCAGTCCTGCTAGCGGGGGGAACAATGAGCAGTTCTTC. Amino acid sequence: CASSPASGGNNEQFF.

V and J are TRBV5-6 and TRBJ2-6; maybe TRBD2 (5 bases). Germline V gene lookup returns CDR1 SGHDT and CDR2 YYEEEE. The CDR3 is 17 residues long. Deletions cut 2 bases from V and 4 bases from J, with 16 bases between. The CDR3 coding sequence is TGTGCCAGCAGCTTCGGGCTAGCATCGTCCGGGGCCAACGTCCTGACTTTC. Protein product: CASSFGLASSGANVLTF.